Listed here is a single T cell receptor (beta chain). The CDR3 totals 14 residues. The ends were cut back, 3 bases at V and 6 bases at J, with 15 bases in the middle. Germline values: CDR1 MGHDK, CDR2 SYGVNS. The record originates from a study of blood T cell repertoires in COVID-19. Study as a whole: In each case, the material was cDNA or gDNA derived from T cells, B-cell-depleted T cells, or PBMCs.

Per the authors' pipeline: Amplification of reference gene primers was used by the study to estimate nucleated cell counts. TCRdb's table, derived via immunoSEQ multiplex PCR, lists solely in-frame clones and lacks some. The V and J calls and clone size are taken from that table; D and trimming were inferred from the DNA. Of around 160,000 clones listed, roughly 90% are singletons. The chain has TRBV25-1 and TRBJ2-7; possible D gene TRBD2, 6 bases. This receptor was obtained from a young woman with acute COVID-19. The sequenced sample consisted of PBMCs or T cells enriched from blood (not recorded which). The CDR3 reads CASSDPLDYGEQYF. The DNA of the CDR3 is TGTGCCAGCAGTGATCCCCTGGACTACGGCGAGCAGTACTTC.